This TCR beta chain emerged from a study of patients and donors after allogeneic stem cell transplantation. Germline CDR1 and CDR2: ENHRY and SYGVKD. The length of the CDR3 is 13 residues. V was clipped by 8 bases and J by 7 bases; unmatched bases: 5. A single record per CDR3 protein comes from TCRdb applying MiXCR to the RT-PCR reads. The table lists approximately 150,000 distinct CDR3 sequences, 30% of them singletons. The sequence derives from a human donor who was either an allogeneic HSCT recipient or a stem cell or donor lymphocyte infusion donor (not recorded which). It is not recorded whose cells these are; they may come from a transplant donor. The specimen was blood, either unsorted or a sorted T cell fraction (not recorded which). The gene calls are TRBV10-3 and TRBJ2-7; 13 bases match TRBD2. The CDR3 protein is CAIGLAGAGEQYF. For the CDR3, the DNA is TGTGCCATCGGACTAGCGGGAGCGGGTGAGCAGTACTTC.